This TCR beta chain was obtained from a study of blood T cell repertoires in COVID-19. In the study overall: Researchers got acute and convalescent COVID-19 samples from the United States, Italy and Spain.

CDR3 length equals 11 residues. Trimming stripped 5 bases from V and 0 bases from J, with 2 bases between. Per germline, CDR1 MNHEY and CDR2 SMNVEV (reference sequence). The method was immunoSEQ multiplex PCR; TCRdb's version includes in-frame clones alone and lacks a portion of them. Here the sample spans approximately 140,000 clones, 80% to 90% being singletons. Sequencing input: peripheral blood. The TCR originated in an older woman with COVID-19, enrolled during active disease. V is TRBV27 and J is TRBJ2-7; D call uncertain. CDR3 amino acids: CASSHSYEQYF. For the CDR3, the DNA is TGTGCCAGCAGTCACTCCTACGAGCAGTACTTC.